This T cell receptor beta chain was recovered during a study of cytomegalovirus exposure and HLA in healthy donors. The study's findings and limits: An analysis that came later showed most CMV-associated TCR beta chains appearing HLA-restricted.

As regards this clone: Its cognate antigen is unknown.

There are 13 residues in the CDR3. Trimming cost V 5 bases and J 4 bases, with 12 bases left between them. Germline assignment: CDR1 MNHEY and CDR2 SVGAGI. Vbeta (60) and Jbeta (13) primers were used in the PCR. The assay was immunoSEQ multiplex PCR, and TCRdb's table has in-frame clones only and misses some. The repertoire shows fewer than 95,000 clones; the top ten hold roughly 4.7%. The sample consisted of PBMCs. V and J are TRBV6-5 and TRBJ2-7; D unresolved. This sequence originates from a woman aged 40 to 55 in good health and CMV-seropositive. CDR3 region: CASSPPGRYEQYF. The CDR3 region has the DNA TGTGCCAGCAGTCCGCCGGGTCGGTACGAGCAGTACTTC.